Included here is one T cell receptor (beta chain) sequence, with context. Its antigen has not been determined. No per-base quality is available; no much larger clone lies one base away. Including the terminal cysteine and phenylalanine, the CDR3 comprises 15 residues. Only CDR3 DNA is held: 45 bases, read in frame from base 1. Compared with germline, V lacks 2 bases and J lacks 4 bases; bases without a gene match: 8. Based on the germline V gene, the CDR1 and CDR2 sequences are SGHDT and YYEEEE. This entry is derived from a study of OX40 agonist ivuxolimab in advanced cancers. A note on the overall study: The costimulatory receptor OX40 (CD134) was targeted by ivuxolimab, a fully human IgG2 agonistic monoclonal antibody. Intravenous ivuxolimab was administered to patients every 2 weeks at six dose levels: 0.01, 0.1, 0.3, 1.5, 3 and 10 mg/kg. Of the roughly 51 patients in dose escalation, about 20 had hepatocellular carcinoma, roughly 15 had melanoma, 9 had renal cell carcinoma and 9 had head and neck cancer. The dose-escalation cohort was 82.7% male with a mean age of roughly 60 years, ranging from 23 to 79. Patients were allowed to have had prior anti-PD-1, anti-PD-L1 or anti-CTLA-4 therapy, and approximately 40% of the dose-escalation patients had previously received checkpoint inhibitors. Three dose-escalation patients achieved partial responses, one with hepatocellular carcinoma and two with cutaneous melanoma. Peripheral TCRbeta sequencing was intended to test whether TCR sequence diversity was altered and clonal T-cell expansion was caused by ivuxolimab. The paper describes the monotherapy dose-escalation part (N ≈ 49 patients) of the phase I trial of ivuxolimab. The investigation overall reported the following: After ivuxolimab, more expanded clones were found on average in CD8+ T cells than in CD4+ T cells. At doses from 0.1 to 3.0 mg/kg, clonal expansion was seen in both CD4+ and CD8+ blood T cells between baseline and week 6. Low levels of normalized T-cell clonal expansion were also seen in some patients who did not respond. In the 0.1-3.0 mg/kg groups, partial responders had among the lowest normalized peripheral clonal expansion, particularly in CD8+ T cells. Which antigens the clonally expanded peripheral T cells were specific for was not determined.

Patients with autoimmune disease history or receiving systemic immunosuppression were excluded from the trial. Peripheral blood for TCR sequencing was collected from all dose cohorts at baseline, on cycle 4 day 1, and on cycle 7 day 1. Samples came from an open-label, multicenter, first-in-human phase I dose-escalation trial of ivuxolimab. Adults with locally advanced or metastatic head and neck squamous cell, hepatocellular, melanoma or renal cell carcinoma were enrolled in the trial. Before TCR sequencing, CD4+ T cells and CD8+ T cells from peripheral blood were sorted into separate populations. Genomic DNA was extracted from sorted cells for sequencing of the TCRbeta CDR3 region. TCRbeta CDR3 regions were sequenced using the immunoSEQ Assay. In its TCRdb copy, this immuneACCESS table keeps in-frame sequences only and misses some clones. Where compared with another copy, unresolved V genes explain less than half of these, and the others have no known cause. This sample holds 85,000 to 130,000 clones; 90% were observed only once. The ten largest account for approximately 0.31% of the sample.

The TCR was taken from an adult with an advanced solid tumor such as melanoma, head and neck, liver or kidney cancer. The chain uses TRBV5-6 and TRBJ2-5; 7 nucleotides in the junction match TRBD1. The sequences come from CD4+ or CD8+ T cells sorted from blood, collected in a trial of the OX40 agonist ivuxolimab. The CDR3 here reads CASSLQGSRGETQYF. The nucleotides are TGTGCCAGCAGCTTACAGGGGAGCCGGGGAGAGACCCAGTACTTC.